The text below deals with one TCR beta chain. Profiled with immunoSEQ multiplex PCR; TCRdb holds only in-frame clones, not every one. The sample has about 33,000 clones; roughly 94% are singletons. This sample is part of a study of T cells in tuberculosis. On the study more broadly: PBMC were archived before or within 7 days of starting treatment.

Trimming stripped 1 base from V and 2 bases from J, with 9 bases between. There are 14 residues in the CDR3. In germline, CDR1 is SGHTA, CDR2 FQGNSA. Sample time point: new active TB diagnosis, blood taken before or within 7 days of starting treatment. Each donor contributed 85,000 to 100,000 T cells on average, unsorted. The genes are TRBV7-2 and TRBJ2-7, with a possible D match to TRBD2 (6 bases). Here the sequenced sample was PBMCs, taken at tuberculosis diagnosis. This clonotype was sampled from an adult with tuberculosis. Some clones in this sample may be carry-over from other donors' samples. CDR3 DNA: TGTGCCAGCAGCTTAGTTGGAGGGGCCTACGAGCAGTACTTC. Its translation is CASSLVGGAYEQYF.